One and the same sample provided the 3 T cell receptor beta chains below, sequenced in a study of blood T cell repertoires in COVID-19. Data came from immunoSEQ multiplex PCR; TCRdb stores just in-frame clones and leaves some out. Seen here are around 100,000 clones, around 90% observed once, and the top ten hold about 3.2%. Sequencing used peripheral blood. These receptors all come from a human donor in a cohort sampled during active COVID-19.

The chain employs TRBV28 and TRBJ2-7, with TRBD2 matching over 11 bases. Germline V CDR1 and CDR2: MDHEN, SYDVKM. The CDR3 has 17 residues. V trimming: 1 base; J trimming: 0 bases; junction bases outside the gene matches: 5. CDR3 protein: CASSLLASGGSSYEQYF. The CDR3, as DNA: TGTGCCAGCAGTTTATTGGCTAGCGGGGGGTCCTCCTACGAGCAGTACTTC.

V usage is TRBV7-9 and J usage is TRBJ2-1, with 8 bases matching TRBD1. The V segment lost 5 bases and the J segment 8 bases; nucleotides outside the gene matches: 8. CDR1 and CDR2 (germline): SEHNR, FQNEAQ (reference sequence). CDR3 length: 14 amino acids. This chain's CDR3 is CASSLQGVKDEQFF. The CDR3 nucleotides read TGTGCCAGCAGCCTACAGGGGGTTAAGGATGAGCAGTTCTTC.

CDR3 nucleotides: TGCGCCAGCAGCCAAGACCAGCGAACCGTCTACAATGAGCAGTTCTTC. Amino acid sequence: CASSQDQRTVYNEQFF. The chain links TRBV4-3 to TRBJ2-1, with D unresolved. V was shortened by 0 bases and J by 3 bases, with 12 bases between the two germline ends. Germline V CDR1 and CDR2: LGHNA, YSLEER. The CDR3 is 16 amino acids.